A selection of T cell receptor beta chains follows, all from one sample in a study of cytomegalovirus exposure and HLA in healthy donors. Some clones are missing from TCRdb's copy, which holds only in-frame ones; the method was immunoSEQ multiplex PCR. This sample has tens of thousands of clones, with roughly 77% found just once. The sequencing input was PBMCs. These receptors came from a woman aged 40 to 49 in good health and CMV-seropositive. Both conserved end residues are part of each CDR3. The D gene is left open where the match is weak. Clone size is not always given. Where it is, it says once, few, many or a class for expanded clones.

size	V	J	length	D	CDR3	DNA
-	TRBV4-1	TRBJ1-2	16	TRBD1	CASSQDWAGGAYGYTF	TGCGCCAGCAGCCAAGATTGGGCAGGGGGTGCCTATGGCTACACCTTC
-	TRBV28	TRBJ1-3	13	TRBD1	CASETGPGNTIYF	TGTGCCAGCGAGACAGGGCCTGGAAACACCATATATTTT
-	TRBV15	TRBJ2-3	14	-	CATSGGLYTDTQYF	TGTGCCACCAGCGGAGGACTATATACAGATACGCAGTATTTT
-	TRBV28	TRBJ1-1	15	-	CASRGGGALRTEAFF	TGTGCCAGCAGGGGAGGGGGGGCGCTTAGGACTGAAGCTTTCTTT
-	TRBV18	TRBJ2-1	14	TRBD2	CASSRLAGDNEQFF	TGTGCCAGCTCTCGACTAGCGGGGGACAATGAGCAGTTCTTC
-	TRBV11-3	TRBJ1-1	14	-	CASSPRAGATEAFF	TGTGCCAGCAGCCCCCGCGCAGGGGCCACTGAAGCTTTCTTT
-	TRBV30	TRBJ2-3	16	TRBD1	CAWKITGGIGTDTQYF	TGTGCCTGGAAGATAACAGGGGGCATTGGCACAGATACGCAGTATTTT
-	TRBV7-8	TRBJ1-1	14	-	CASSPGTPNTEAFF	TGTGCCAGCAGCCCCGGGACACCGAACACTGAAGCTTTCTTT
-	TRBV7-9	TRBJ1-1	15	TRBD1	CASSQPGQGNTEAFF	TGTGCCAGCAGCCAACCGGGACAGGGGAACACTGAAGCTTTCTTT
-	TRBV27	TRBJ2-2	21	TRBD1	CASSNLPGQGVARPNTGELFF	TGTGCCAGCAGTAACTTACCGGGACAGGGGGTTGCGAGGCCGAACACCGGGGAGCTGTTTTTT
-	TRBV5-1	TRBJ1-5	15	TRBD1	CASSLSGGSNQPQHF	TGCGCCAGCAGCTTGTCAGGGGGTAGCAATCAGCCCCAGCATTTT
-	TRBV29-1	TRBJ1-4	10	-	CGGRNEKLFF	TGCGGGGGGAGGAATGAAAAACTGTTTTTT
-	TRBV19	TRBJ2-4	15	TRBD1	CASSIPSGGKNIQYF	TGTGCCAGTAGTATTCCATCAGGGGGCAAAAACATTCAGTACTTC
-	TRBV15	TRBJ2-5	15	-	CATSRDGGTRKTQYF	TGTGCCACCAGCAGAGATGGGGGGACCAGGAAGACCCAGTACTTC
-	TRBV27	TRBJ2-3	15	TRBD1	CASSPRTGYTDTQYF	TGTGCCAGCAGCCCTAGGACAGGGTACACAGATACGCAGTATTTT
-	TRBV2	TRBJ1-5	14	TRBD1	CASSPGTVGQPQHF	TGTGCCAGCAGTCCGGGGACAGTCGGTCAGCCCCAGCATTTT
few	TRBV5-6	TRBJ1-5	14	-	CASSPGGGNQPQHF	TGTGCCAGCAGCCCGGGAGGGGGCAATCAGCCCCAGCATTTT
-	TRBV4-1	TRBJ1-5	15	-	CASSQGGLPDQPQHF	TGCGCCAGCAGCCAAGGAGGACTGCCCGATCAGCCCCAGCATTTT
once	TRBV5-1	TRBJ2-1	15	TRBD1	CASSSGQPSYNEQFF	TGCGCCAGCAGCTCGGGACAGCCCTCCTACAATGAGCAGTTCTTC
-	TRBV30	TRBJ1-4	14	-	CAWRVAGPNEKLFF	TGTGCCTGGAGAGTTGCGGGGCCTAATGAAAAACTGTTTTTT
-	TRBV29-1	TRBJ1-1	14	TRBD1	CSAGQGTMNTEAFF	TGCAGCGCCGGACAGGGAACCATGAACACTGAAGCTTTCTTT
-	TRBV27	TRBJ1-4	14	-	CASSLDRTNEKLFF	TGTGCCAGCAGTTTAGACAGAACTAATGAAAAACTGTTTTTT
-	TRBV9	TRBJ2-1	15	-	CASSVSIATYNEQFF	TGTGCCAGCAGCGTTTCGATAGCAACCTACAATGAGCAGTTCTTC
-	TRBV9	TRBJ2-2	18	TRBD2	CASSVVGLAGGPPGELFF	TGTGCCAGCAGCGTAGTTGGGCTAGCGGGAGGCCCCCCCGGGGAGCTGTTTTTT
-	TRBV9	TRBJ2-1	15	TRBD2	CASSVGTSGSNEQFF	TGTGCCAGCAGCGTAGGGACTAGCGGGAGCAATGAGCAGTTCTTC
-	TRBV15	TRBJ1-2	15	-	CATSRVENRPDGYTF	TGTGCCACCAGCAGAGTTGAGAACAGGCCAGATGGCTACACCTTC
-	TRBV19	TRBJ1-6	13	TRBD1	CASSSVGDRGLHF	TGTGCCAGTAGTAGCGTTGGGGACAGGGGTCTGCACTTT
-	TRBV29-1	TRBJ2-1	14	TRBD1	CSVVLWDRDNEQFF	TGCAGCGTCGTTCTCTGGGACAGGGACAATGAGCAGTTCTTC
-	TRBV25-1	TRBJ2-2	14	-	CASSDSGFTGELFF	TGTGCCAGCAGTGACTCAGGGTTCACCGGGGAGCTGTTTTTT
-	TRBV5-1	TRBJ1-1	16	TRBD1	CASSFPTGGMRTEAFF	TGCGCCAGCAGCTTTCCGACAGGGGGGATGAGGACTGAAGCTTTCTTT
-	TRBV9	TRBJ2-1	16	TRBD2	CASSVVGGSSPSEQFF	TGTGCCAGCAGCGTAGTGGGCGGGAGTTCCCCGAGTGAGCAGTTCTTC
-	TRBV5-8	TRBJ2-3	16	TRBD1	CASSLEGRGQTDTQYF	TGTGCCAGCAGCTTGGAGGGCAGGGGGCAAACAGATACGCAGTATTTT
-	TRBV7-3	TRBJ2-7	16	TRBD2	CASSQLGSGLAGEQYF	TGTGCCAGCAGCCAACTGGGATCGGGACTAGCGGGAGAGCAGTACTTC
-	TRBV6-5	TRBJ2-5	13	TRBD1	CASLRGPGETQYF	TGTGCCAGCCTAAGGGGGCCTGGAGAGACCCAGTACTTC
-	TRBV27	TRBJ2-1	16	-	CASSSLQVVLVNEQFF	TGTGCCAGCAGTTCCCTACAGGTGGTGCTGGTCAATGAGCAGTTCTTC
once	TRBV13	TRBJ1-3	17	TRBD1	CASSSGTAYFSGNTIYF	TGTGCCAGCAGCTCCGGGACAGCTTACTTCTCTGGAAACACCATATATTTT
-	TRBV6-6	TRBJ2-2	16	TRBD1	CASTLPGTGDTGELFF	TGTGCCAGCACCCTACCCGGGACAGGAGACACCGGGGAGCTGTTTTTT
-	TRBV6-5	TRBJ2-1	12	-	CASSSPGSEQFF	TGTGCCAGCAGTTCCCCCGGGAGTGAGCAGTTCTTC
few	TRBV6-1	TRBJ1-1	13	-	CASNPLGDTEAFF	TGTGCCAGCAACCCTTTAGGGGACACTGAAGCTTTCTTT
-	TRBV11-1	TRBJ1-6	14	TRBD1	CASSRRQGNSPLHF	TGTGCCAGCAGCCGAAGACAGGGAAATTCACCCCTCCACTTT
-	TRBV7-3	TRBJ2-2	15	-	CASSRSGGATGELFF	TGTGCCAGCAGCCGATCTGGTGGGGCCACCGGGGAGCTGTTTTTT
-	TRBV19	TRBJ2-7	15	TRBD1	CASSTQGQGAYEQYF	TGTGCCAGTAGTACCCAGGGACAGGGGGCCTACGAGCAGTACTTC
-	TRBV7-3	TRBJ1-2	13	-	CASSPGQSDGYTF	TGTGCCAGCAGCCCCGGACAGTCAGATGGCTACACCTTC
-	TRBV11-2	TRBJ2-2	16	TRBD2	CASSSGLAANTGELFF	TGTGCCAGCAGCTCCGGACTAGCGGCGAACACCGGGGAGCTGTTTTTT
-	TRBV28	TRBJ2-1	14	-	CASSPLGLYNEQFF	TGTGCCAGCAGCCCCCTCGGGTTATACAATGAGCAGTTCTTC
-	TRBV15	TRBJ2-7	14	-	CATSRDPQSPQQYF	TGTGCCACCAGCAGAGATCCACAGTCCCCTCAACAGTACTTC
-	TRBV7-8	TRBJ2-6	15	TRBD1	CAGGQGANGANVLTF	TGTGCCGGAGGACAGGGGGCAAATGGGGCCAACGTCCTGACTTTC
few	TRBV29-1	TRBJ1-3	13	-	CSVAGRSGNTIYF	TGCAGCGTTGCTGGGAGGTCTGGAAACACCATATATTTT
-	TRBV5-1	TRBJ2-1	15	TRBD2	CASSLWGEGHNEQFF	TGCGCCAGCAGCTTGTGGGGGGAGGGCCACAATGAGCAGTTCTTC
-	TRBV5-1	TRBJ1-2	17	TRBD1	CASSLVSQGAVGYGYTF	TGCGCCAGCAGCTTGGTTTCTCAGGGGGCGGTTGGCTATGGCTACACCTTC
-	TRBV4-2	TRBJ1-2	15	-	CASSQDSVGRSSYTF	TGTGCCAGCAGCCAAGACTCAGTAGGGAGATCAAGCTACACCTTC
-	TRBV5-1	TRBJ2-7	14	-	CASSLVTGTYEQYF	TGCGCCAGCAGCTTGGTAACGGGAACCTACGAGCAGTACTTC
-	TRBV5-6	TRBJ1-2	14	TRBD1	CASSHPGGNYGYTF	TGTGCCAGCAGCCATCCAGGGGGCAACTATGGCTACACCTTC
-	TRBV7-9	TRBJ1-1	14	-	CASSRRGANTEAFF	TGTGCCAGCAGCCGCAGGGGTGCGAACACTGAAGCTTTCTTT
-	TRBV7-9	TRBJ1-5	14	-	CASSLRGEDQPQHF	TGTGCCAGCAGCTTACGGGGGGAGGATCAGCCCCAGCATTTT
-	TRBV19	TRBJ2-3	16	TRBD2	CASSTGWGGTRDTQYF	TGTGCCAGTAGTACCGGTTGGGGGGGGACGAGGGATACGCAGTATTTT
-	TRBV7-7	TRBJ2-7	14	-	CASSLGTDNYEQYF	TGTGCTAGCAGCTTAGGAACGGACAACTACGAGCAGTACTTC
-	TRBV27	TRBJ2-2	17	TRBD2	CASSPRLLATNTGELFF	TGTGCCAGCAGTCCCCGCCTACTAGCGACCAACACCGGGGAGCTGTTTTTT
-	TRBV15	TRBJ1-6	13	-	CATSRDRGSPLHF	TGTGCCACCAGCAGAGATAGAGGTTCACCCCTCCACTTT